The entry below describes one T cell receptor (beta chain). One end of the junction varies from germline; a read error may be responsible. This entry is derived from a study of blood T cell repertoires in COVID-19. Study details: The United States, Italy and Spain supplied acute and convalescent COVID-19 samples. T cells, B-cell-depleted T cells, or PBMCs supplied cDNA or gDNA.

The CDR3 sequence is 11 residues long. Authors' data handling: The assay estimated nucleated cells by amplifying reference gene primers. Profiling relied on immunoSEQ multiplex PCR, and the TCRdb table lists in-frame clones only, not all of them. V and J calls plus clone size are reproduced from that table; the DNA served to infer D and trimming. The sample lists 200,000 or so clones, 84% occurring once. This clonotype was sampled from a human donor in a cohort sampled during active COVID-19. This sequence joins TRBV12-3 or TRBV12-4 and TRBJ2-3; tentative D call: TRBD2 (6 bases). Sequencing used peripheral blood. CDR3 in DNA: TGTGCCAGCAGTTTTGGGACTCGCGCTGATTTT. It specifies CASSFGTRADF.